The 6 T cell receptor beta chains reported below all come from one sample, sequenced in a study of T cell responses to AZD1222 COVID-19 vaccine (dated by TCRdb to about 2021). The time point label of this sample denotes: baseline before first vaccination. The library relied on the immunoSEQ multiplex PCR assay. This is the immuneACCESS table as TCRdb keeps it, with only in-frame sequences that have V and J called. A part of the clones is gone; compared with another copy, unresolved V genes explain less than half, and the rest is unexplained. Here the sample has 150,000 to 190,000 clones; about nine tenths occur a single time. The top ten clonotypes cover over 1.5% of the sample. Here the sequenced sample was peripheral blood, taken on day 0 of AZD1222 vaccination. These receptors were collected from an adult in good health.

The chain joins TRBV6-2 or TRBV6-3 to TRBJ2-2; TRBD1 or TRBD2 may be the D gene (5 bases each). Trimming took 2 bases from V and 1 from J, leaving 14 bases between them. The CDR3 is made up of 17 amino acids. Per the germline V gene, CDR1 is MNHEY and CDR2 is SVGEGT. The CDR3 region has the DNA TGTGCCAGCAGTTACACCTTCGGGACCTTGAACACCGGGGAGCTGTTTTTT. As protein: CASSYTFGTLNTGELFF.

This clone appeared a single time. V is TRBV5-1 and J is TRBJ2-5; D unclear. This CDR3 has 14 residues. The germline CDR1 and CDR2 sequences are SGHRS and YFSETQ. V lost 5 bases and J lost 3, with 14 bases in between. This CDR3 is CASSTPGQEETQYF. CDR3 in DNA: TGCGCCAGCAGTACACCGGGCCAAGAAGAGACCCAGTACTTC.

This rearrangement joins TRBV18 to TRBJ1-5, with D possibly TRBD1 on 5 matching bases. The CDR3 runs 15 residues. CDR1 KGHSH and CDR2 LQKENI come from the germline V gene. V gave up 6 bases and J gave up 0 bases, with 12 bases separating them. Written as DNA, the CDR3 is TGTGCCAGCTCCCCCGGGACCACTAGCAATCAGCCCCAGCATTTT. Encoded protein: CASSPGTTSNQPQHF. Drawing the rest from reference TRBV18 and TRBJ1-5, the complete variable domain is NAGVMQNPRHLVRRRGQEARLRCSPMKGHSHVYWYRQLPEEGLKFMVYLQKENIIDESGMPKERFSAEFPKEGPSILRIQQVVRGDSAAYFCASSPGTTSNQPQHFGDGTRLSIL.

The genes are TRBV28 and TRBJ1-2; D gene ambiguous. Trimming pared 2 bases from V and 6 bases from J, leaving 16 bases between. The CDR3 runs 15 residues. Germline CDR1 and CDR2: MDHEN and SYDVKM. The CDR3 nucleotides are TGTGCCAGCAGTTTAATCCAGCGGGGATCCAATGGCTACACCTTC. Its protein is CASSLIQRGSNGYTF.

The chain links TRBV27 to TRBJ1-2; 7 nucleotides align to TRBD1. The CDR3 has 16 residues. V lost 5 bases, J lost 4 bases, and 13 bases stayed unmatched. CDR1 and CDR2 from the germline V gene are MNHEY and SMNVEV (reference sequence). Here the CDR3 DNA reads TGTGCCAGCAGTCCAAAGCCTCGACAGGGAGGCTATGGCTACACCTTC. Amino acid sequence: CASSPKPRQGGYGYTF.

V is TRBV29-1 and J is TRBJ1-5; maybe TRBD1 (5 bases). The V end was cut by 6 bases, the J end by 1 base, with 10 bases between. The CDR3 totals 13 residues. Germline loops: CDR1 SQVTM, CDR2 ANQGSEA. The CDR3 reads CSVRVGSNQPQHF. DNA for the CDR3: TGCAGCGTCAGGGTAGGGAGCAATCAGCCCCAGCATTTT.